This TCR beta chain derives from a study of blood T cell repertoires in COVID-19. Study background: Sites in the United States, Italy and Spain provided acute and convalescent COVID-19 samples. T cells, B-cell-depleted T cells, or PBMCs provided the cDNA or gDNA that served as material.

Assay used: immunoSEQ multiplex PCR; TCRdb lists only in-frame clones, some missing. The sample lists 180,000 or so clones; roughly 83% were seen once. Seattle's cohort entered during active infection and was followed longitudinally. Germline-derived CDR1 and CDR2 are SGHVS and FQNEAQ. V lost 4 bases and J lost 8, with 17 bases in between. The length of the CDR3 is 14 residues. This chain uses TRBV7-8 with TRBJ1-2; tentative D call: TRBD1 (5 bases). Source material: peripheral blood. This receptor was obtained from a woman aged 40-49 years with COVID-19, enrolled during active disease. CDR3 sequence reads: CASSSLDSAFGYTF. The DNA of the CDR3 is TGTGCCAGCAGCTCCCTCGACAGTGCCTTCGGCTACACCTTC.